This T cell receptor (beta chain) stems from a study of beta chain features in type 1 diabetes. Study-wide background: Patients shared similar age, gender and cell yields with healthy donors.

Every isolated RNA sample was fully reverse transcribed, so sequencing captured expressed TCRB transcripts. The protocol was immunoSEQ multiplex PCR, while the TCRdb copy is restricted to in-frame clones and leaves out a portion. The sample has 15,000 to 19,000 clones; around three quarters are singletons. Study-wide findings and caveats: Shorter templates might be favored by PCR, equally in patients and controls. The study found that naive, central memory and Treg TCRB repertoires appeared more similar in patients than in healthy donors. Possibly, sequencing cDNA over-represented cells that had high TCR expression levels. TCRB CDR3s from Type 1 diabetes patients were moderately but significantly shorter in all four CD4+ subsets.

Points on this clone: Its antigen is not known.

This CDR3 spans 17 amino acids. Germline lookup yields CDR1 MGHRA and CDR2 YSYEKL. Trimming removed 0 bases at V and 3 bases at J, with 16 bases between. The V gene is TRBV4-1, the J gene TRBJ2-3; D perhaps matches TRBD1 (6 bases). The receptor was derived from a man in his thirties or forties with type 1 diabetes. Sequenced: Tregs from blood. The CDR3 DNA reads TGCGCCAGCAGCCAAGATCGTCTCAGGGGCAGGACAGATACGCAGTATTTT. Protein: CASSQDRLRGRTDTQYF.